Listed below are T cell receptor beta chains from one sample, sequenced in a study of T-cell reconstitution after alpha-beta-depleted transplantation in children. MiXCR, run by TCRdb on the PCR reads, gives a single entry per CDR3 protein. The table shows about 980,000 distinct CDR3 sequences, with roughly 31% occurring only once. The sample was PBMCs, mostly from graft donor cells, taken 360 days after TCRalphabeta/CD19-depleted stem cell transplant. The receptors stem from a boy under three years old who had a stem cell transplant for SCID, so the T cells may come from the graft donor. Both conserved end residues are part of each CDR3. Fields, in order: J gene, clone size, V gene, D gene, CDR3 DNA, CDR3 protein. The D gene is left open where the match is weak. Clone size is given for some rows only: seen once, a few or many times, or a class if the clone is expanded.

TRBJ1-3 | NA | TRBV9 | NA | TGTGCCAGCAGCGTAGAGCAGGGTCCTGGAAACACCATATATTTT | CASSVEQGPGNTIYF
TRBJ2-5 | NA | TRBV5-1 | NA | TGCGCCAGCAGTATTGGACAGGGAGGGCAAGAGACCCAGTACTTC | CASSIGQGGQETQYF
TRBJ2-2 | NA | TRBV6-5 | NA | TGTGCCAGCAGTTACTCGACCGGACTGTACGGGGAGCTGTTTTTT | CASSYSTGLYGELFF
TRBJ2-1 | many | TRBV4-3 | NA | TGCGCCAGCAGCCAAGGCTTGAGCTCCTACAATGAGCAGTTCTTC | CASSQGLSSYNEQFF
TRBJ2-1 | few | TRBV12-3/TRBV12-4 | NA | TGTGCCACCGAGCCCTCGGCAGCCGACACGGGGAAGCAGTTCTTC | CATEPSAADTGKQFF
TRBJ1-5 | NA | TRBV7-9 | NA | TGTGCCAGCAGCCCAGGGTGGGGTCAGCCCCAGCATTTT | CASSPGWGQPQHF
TRBJ2-3 | NA | TRBV4-1 | NA | TGCGCCAGCAGCCACCATCCTAAGGGGGGCCTTCCTACGCAGTATTTT | CASSHHPKGGLPTQYF
TRBJ1-1 | NA | TRBV12-3/TRBV12-4 | TRBD1 | TGTGCCAGCAGTTTGAACAGGGGCCCGAACACTGAAGCTTTCTTT | CASSLNRGPNTEAFF
TRBJ2-1 | NA | TRBV4-1 | TRBD1 | TGCGCCAGCAGCCAAACCGGGACAGGGTACAATGAGCAGTTCTTC | CASSQTGTGYNEQFF
TRBJ1-1 | NA | TRBV4-1 | NA | TGCGCCAGCAGCCAGCCCGGGGGAGGAAAGTTAACTGAAGCTTTCTTT | CASSQPGGGKLTEAFF
TRBJ2-1 | NA | TRBV5-1 | TRBD2 | TGCGCCAGCAGCTTGGACCGCGGGGGATTCGGGGAGTTCTTC | CASSLDRGGFGEFF
TRBJ2-3 | many | TRBV6-1 | NA | TGTGCCAGCAGTCCCGGACTATTGACGGCACCTGATACGCAGTATTTT | CASSPGLLTAPDTQYF
TRBJ2-3 | NA | TRBV5-1 | NA | TGCGCCAGCAGCTTGGGACAGGCCGTTGATACGCAGTATTTT | CASSLGQAVDTQYF
TRBJ2-1 | NA | TRBV18 | NA | TGTGCCAGCTCACTATTACCCAGCTCCTACAATGAGCAGTTCTTC | CASSLLPSSYNEQFF
TRBJ2-6 | few | TRBV5-1 | NA | TGCGCCAGCAGCTTGGCGCAGGGTACTGGGGCCAACGTCCTGACTTTC | CASSLAQGTGANVLTF
TRBJ1-1 | few | TRBV12-3/TRBV12-4 | NA | TGTGCCAGCTGCCGGACCATTGGCACTGAAGCTTTCTTT | CASCRTIGTEAFF
TRBJ2-7 | NA | TRBV7-8 | NA | TGTGCCAGCAGCCCAGCCCACGAGCAGTACTTC | CASSPAHEQYF
TRBJ2-7 | NA | TRBV25-1 | NA | TGTGCCAGCAGTCCCTCAGGGGCAACTGGCTACGAGCAGTACTTC | CASSPSGATGYEQYF
TRBJ2-7 | many | TRBV12-3/TRBV12-4 | NA | TGTGCCAGCACCCGAGCTTATGGGGTATACGAGCAGTACTTC | CASTRAYGVYEQYF
TRBJ1-3 | few | TRBV5-1 | NA | TGCGCCAGCAGCTTGGCAGGTCATGGAAACACCATATATTTT | CASSLAGHGNTIYF
TRBJ2-1 | many | TRBV7-8 | NA | TGTGCCAGCAGCTTATACCAGAGCTCCTACAATGAGCAGTTCTTC | CASSLYQSSYNEQFF
TRBJ2-6 | NA | TRBV19 | NA | TGTGCCAGTAGCATAGGACCGCCGAGCTCTGGGGCCAACGTCCTGACTTTC | CASSIGPPSSGANVLTF
TRBJ2-7 | NA | TRBV5-1 | TRBD1 | TGCGCCAGCAGCTCTTTCGGACAGGGGTTTATCTCCTACGAGCAGTACTTC | CASSSFGQGFISYEQYF
TRBJ2-5 | few | TRBV7-6 | NA | TGTGCCTTATCGACGGGAGATACCCAGTACTTC | CALSTGDTQYF
TRBJ2-3 | few | TRBV6-5 | NA | TGTGCCAGCAGTTCGTTCGGGCACGCTCCCACAGATACGCAGTATTTT | CASSSFGHAPTDTQYF
TRBJ2-3 | few | TRBV5-6 | NA | TGTGCCAGCAGCCTCTTCGGGACTAGCACAGATACGCAGTATTTT | CASSLFGTSTDTQYF
TRBJ2-3 | NA | TRBV7-9 | NA | TGTGCCAGCAGCCCGTATGGAGACTACACAGATACGCAGTATTTT | CASSPYGDYTDTQYF
TRBJ2-3 | NA | TRBV6-5 | NA | TGTGCCAGCAGTTCCCACCTAGCAGGTGATACGCAGTATTTT | CASSSHLAGDTQYF
TRBJ1-2 | NA | TRBV29-1 | TRBD1 | TGCAGCGTTCGGACAGGGGGCAAATCGGGCTACACCTTC | CSVRTGGKSGYTF
TRBJ2-3 | NA | TRBV12-3/TRBV12-4 | NA | TGTGCCAGCAGTTTAGCGCTTTCAGGGATAGATACGCAGTATTTT | CASSLALSGIDTQYF
TRBJ2-1 | once | TRBV24-1 | NA | TGTGCCACCAGTGATTGGAGGCCCCGTTCAGAGGCCTTATACAATGAGCAGTTCTTC | CATSDWRPRSEALYNEQFF
TRBJ2-5 | NA | TRBV11-2 | TRBD1 | TGTGCCAGCAGCTTAATTGCTGGACAGGGATTCACCCAGTACTTC | CASSLIAGQGFTQYF
TRBJ2-7 | NA | TRBV7-8 | NA | TGTGCCAGCAGCTATGAAGGGGGGCGCAACTACGAGCAGTACTTC | CASSYEGGRNYEQYF
TRBJ2-2 | once | TRBV3-1 | TRBD2 | TGTGCCAGCAGTCGACTAGCGGGGATGGGCACCGGGGAGCTGTTTTTT | CASSRLAGMGTGELFF
TRBJ1-2 | few | TRBV6-1 | NA | TGTGCCAGCAGTCCACAGGGATGGAAGCCTAACTATGGCTACACCTTC | CASSPQGWKPNYGYTF
TRBJ1-4 | few | TRBV2 | TRBD1 | TGTGCCAGCAGTGAGGGGACAGCGTTGAGGGAAAAACTGTTTTTT | CASSEGTALREKLFF
TRBJ1-1 | NA | TRBV3-1 | NA | TGTGCCAGCAGCCATGGGGGCCACACTGAAGCTTTCTTT | CASSHGGHTEAFF